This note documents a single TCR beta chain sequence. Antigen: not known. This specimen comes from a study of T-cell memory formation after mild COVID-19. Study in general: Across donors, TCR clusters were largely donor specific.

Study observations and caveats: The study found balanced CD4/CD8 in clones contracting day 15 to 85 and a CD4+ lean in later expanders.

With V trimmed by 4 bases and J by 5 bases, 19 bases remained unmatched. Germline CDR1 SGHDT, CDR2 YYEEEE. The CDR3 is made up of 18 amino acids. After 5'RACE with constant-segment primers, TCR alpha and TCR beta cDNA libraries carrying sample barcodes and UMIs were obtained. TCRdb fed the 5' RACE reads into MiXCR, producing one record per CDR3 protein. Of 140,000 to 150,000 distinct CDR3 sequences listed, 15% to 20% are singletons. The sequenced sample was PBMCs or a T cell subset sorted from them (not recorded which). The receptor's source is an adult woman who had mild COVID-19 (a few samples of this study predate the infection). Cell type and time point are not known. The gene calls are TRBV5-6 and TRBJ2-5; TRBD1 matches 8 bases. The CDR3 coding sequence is TGTGCCAGCAGCGGTCGTGGGATGACAGGGGCCCGCCTGGAGACCCAGTACTTC. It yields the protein CASSGRGMTGARLETQYF.